A selection of T cell receptor beta chains follows, all from one sample in a study of blood T cell repertoires in COVID-19. The repertoire was sequenced with immunoSEQ multiplex PCR; TCRdb's copy has only in-frame clones and lacks some. This table has under 250,000 clones, about 90% appearing once. Specimen: peripheral blood. The source is a man in his sixties with COVID-19, enrolled during active disease. Each CDR3 is given with its conserved first and last residue. Fields, in order: clone size, J gene, V gene, D gene, CDR3 protein, CDR3 DNA. The D gene is left open where the match is weak. Rows may omit the clone size; those that give it use once, few, many or a size class.

. TRBJ2-3 TRBV7-9 . CASSSPGRSTDTQYF TGTGCCAGCAGCTCCCCAGGCAGGAGCACAGATACGCAGTATTTT
. TRBJ1-1 TRBV19 . CASRGPVMNTEAFF TGTGCCAGTAGGGGGCCGGTCATGAACACTGAAGCTTTCTTT
once TRBJ2-7 TRBV4-1 TRBD1 CASSPPRDRGIGEQYF TGCGCCAGCAGCCCGCCCCGGGACAGGGGAATCGGCGAGCAGTACTTC
. TRBJ1-1 TRBV30 . CAWSYPGHQNTEAFF TGTGCCTGGAGTTATCCGGGACATCAGAACACTGAAGCTTTCTTT
. TRBJ2-3 TRBV7-2 TRBD1 CASSLSTGRTDTQYF TGTGCCAGCAGCTTATCGACAGGGCGCACAGATACGCAGTATTTT
once TRBJ1-1 TRBV5-1 . CASSPLGGVGTEAFF TGCGCCAGCAGCCCGTTAGGCGGGGTGGGCACTGAAGCTTTCTTT
. TRBJ1-1 TRBV4-3 . CASSHIHNTEAFF TGCGCCAGCAGCCATATACACAACACTGAAGCTTTCTTT
. TRBJ1-3 TRBV2 TRBD1 CASSDAGRTGATGNTIYF TGTGCCAGCAGTGACGCTGGGCGGACAGGGGCTACTGGAAACACCATATATTTT
. TRBJ2-3 TRBV4-2 TRBD1 CASSQITGGRPADTQYF TGTGCCAGCAGCCAGATTACAGGGGGCCGCCCGGCAGATACGCAGTATTTT
. TRBJ2-4 TRBV7-3 TRBD2 CASSLTGASGSAKNIQYF TGTGCCAGCAGCTTAACGGGTGCTAGCGGGAGCGCCAAAAACATTCAGTACTTC
. TRBJ1-2 TRBV4-3 . CASSQDRRGASYTF TGCGCCAGCAGCCAAGATAGGCGGGGAGCGAGCTACACCTTC
. TRBJ2-1 TRBV25-1 TRBD1 CASSEQGAAGEQFF TGTGCCAGCAGTGAACAGGGGGCTGCTGGTGAGCAGTTCTTC
. TRBJ2-2 TRBV19 . CASIPGGVGGELFF TGTGCCAGTATTCCGGGGGGCGTTGGCGGGGAGCTGTTTTTT
. TRBJ1-2 TRBV18 TRBD1 CASSPWTGVESYGYTF TGTGCCAGCTCACCGTGGACAGGGGTTGAGTCCTATGGCTACACCTTC
. TRBJ2-1 TRBV2 TRBD2 CAKGTSGVNNEQFF TGTGCCAAAGGGACTAGCGGGGTAAACAATGAGCAGTTCTTC
. TRBJ1-5 TRBV6-2/TRBV6-3 TRBD1 CASSKTGRPYQPQHF TGTGCCAGCAGTAAGACAGGGCGACCCTATCAGCCCCAGCATTTT
. TRBJ1-5 TRBV6-2/TRBV6-3 TRBD1 CASSAPGQGQQPQHF TGTGCCAGCAGTGCCCCGGGACAGGGGCAGCAGCCCCAGCATTTT
once TRBJ1-5 TRBV12-3/TRBV12-4 . CASSPNPMSQHF TGTGCCAGCAGTCCTAACCCAATGTCCCAGCATTTT
. TRBJ1-5 TRBV6-5 TRBD1 CASSDRDRLNQPQHF TGTGCCAGCAGCGACCGGGACAGGCTAAATCAGCCCCAGCATTTT
. TRBJ2-3 TRBV21-1 . CASTSLGADTQYF TGTGCCAGCACCTCACTTGGTGCAGATACGCAGTATTTT
. TRBJ1-2 TRBV6-5 TRBD1 CASSQGVTVYGYTF TGTGCCAGCAGTCAGGGGGTAACAGTCTATGGCTACACCTTC
. TRBJ1-3 TRBV5-1 . CASSPNLSGNTIYF TGCGCCAGCAGCCCTAATCTCTCTGGAAACACCATATATTTT
. TRBJ1-2 TRBV6-5 TRBD1 CASSKSGGQGHGYTF TGTGCCAGCAGTAAGTCCGGGGGACAGGGTCACGGCTACACCTTC
once TRBJ1-2 TRBV18 . CASSSRLTPNYGYTF TGTGCCAGCTCATCCCGTCTGACACCTAACTATGGCTACACCTTC
. TRBJ1-4 TRBV2 . CASSEGRVNEKLFF TGTGCCAGCAGTGAGGGCAGGGTTAATGAAAAACTGTTTTTT
. TRBJ1-6 TRBV6-5 TRBD1 CASSYGGTVNSPLHF TGTGCCAGCAGTTATGGCGGGACAGTGAATTCACCCCTCCACTTT
. TRBJ1-1 TRBV5-4 . CASSTNGDMNTEAFF TGTGCCAGCAGCACGAACGGAGATATGAACACTGAAGCTTTCTTT
. TRBJ1-3 TRBV18 . CASSPSSGNTIYF TGTGCCAGCTCACCCAGCTCTGGAAACACCATATATTTT
. TRBJ2-7 TRBV19 . CASSKGPGDEQYF TGTGCCAGTAGTAAGGGCCCGGGAGACGAGCAGTACTTC
. TRBJ2-1 TRBV28 . CASSSGQLGTNEQFF TGTGCCAGCAGTTCAGGACAGTTAGGGACCAATGAGCAGTTCTTC
. TRBJ2-2 TRBV6-4 TRBD2 CASSDSSLAGATGELFF TGTGCCAGCAGTGACTCATCCCTAGCGGGAGCGACCGGGGAGCTGTTTTTT
. TRBJ2-2 TRBV11-2 . CASSLGGPGELFF TGTGCCAGCAGCTTAGGGGGGCCCGGGGAGCTGTTTTTT
once TRBJ2-1 TRBV29-1 . CSVQVASSYNEQFF TGCAGCGTTCAGGTGGCCAGCTCCTACAATGAGCAGTTCTTC
. TRBJ2-3 TRBV5-1 TRBD1 CASSLGTTGGLSTDTQYF TGCGCCAGCAGCTTGGGTACGACAGGGGGATTGAGCACAGATACGCAGTATTTT
. TRBJ2-1 TRBV7-8 . CASSPHTGNNEQFF TGTGCCAGCAGCCCCCACACAGGTAACAATGAGCAGTTCTTC
once TRBJ2-3 TRBV7-2 . CASSLWGGSTDTQYF TGTGCCAGCAGCTTATGGGGCGGAAGCACAGATACGCAGTATTTT